This T cell receptor beta chain was found in a study of shared clonotypes between healthy human individuals. Here immunoSEQ multiplex PCR was the method, and the copy in TCRdb shows in-frame clones only, minus some. The sample shows millions of clones, just under 95% of them seen only once. CDR3 length: 15 residues. V lost 5 bases and J lost 0, with 13 bases in between. CDR1 and CDR2 from the germline V gene are SEHNR and FQNEAQ (reference sequence). The naive CD8 subset, CD45RO-negative cells positively selected for CCR7, excluded terminally differentiated effector memory CD45RA+ cells. Adult donors, all healthy and HIV-negative, had no recent acute infections or vaccinations.

V is TRBV7-9 and J is TRBJ2-5; no reliable D call. The TCR sequence derives from a man between 18 and 29 years old in good health. The source material was naive CD8+ T cells sorted from blood. The CDR3 DNA reads as TGTGCCAGCAGCCAAAATGGGGTGTACCAAGAGACCCAGTACTTC. This gives the protein CASSQNGVYQETQYF.